A selection of T cell receptor beta chains follows, all from one sample in a study of response to subunit inactivated influenza vaccine. TCRdb re-called the RT-PCR reads through MiXCR, storing one row per CDR3 protein. The table lists about 700,000 distinct CDR3 sequences, 11% to 15% of them singletons, with around 7.3% in the top ten. The starting material was PBMCs from blood, obtained less than 15 days before vaccination. The receptors stem from a man aged 45-60 years who received an inactivated influenza vaccine. The CDR3 runs from the conserved cysteine through the conserved F or W. The D gene is left open where the match is weak. A row's size may be missing; if present it is once, few, many or a size class.

CDR3nt: TGTGCCATCAGTGGGACTAGCGGTTTCAATGAGCAGTTCTTC; CDR3aa: CAISGTSGFNEQFF; d_gene: TRBD2; abundance: NA; len: 14; j_gene: TRBJ2-1; v_gene: TRBV10-3
CDR3nt: TGCGCCAGCAGCCCCATGGCCGCCTACGAGCAGTACTTC; CDR3aa: CASSPMAAYEQYF; d_gene: NA; abundance: few; len: 13; j_gene: TRBJ2-7; v_gene: TRBV5-1
CDR3nt: TGCGCCAGCACATCGGGACTAACATCCCAGTACTTC; CDR3aa: CASTSGLTSQYF; d_gene: TRBD2; abundance: few; len: 12; j_gene: TRBJ2-5; v_gene: TRBV5-1
CDR3nt: TGCAGTGCTAGAGATACAGATGGCTACACCTTC; CDR3aa: CSARDTDGYTF; d_gene: NA; abundance: many; len: 11; j_gene: TRBJ1-2; v_gene: TRBV20-1
CDR3nt: TGCAGCGGCAGGGTGGGGGTCTACGAGCAGTACTTC; CDR3aa: CSGRVGVYEQYF; d_gene: NA; abundance: few; len: 12; j_gene: TRBJ2-7; v_gene: TRBV29-1
CDR3nt: TGTGCCACCGGACTAGCGGGACAAGAGACCCAGTACTTC; CDR3aa: CATGLAGQETQYF; d_gene: TRBD2; abundance: few; len: 13; j_gene: TRBJ2-5; v_gene: TRBV10-3
CDR3nt: TGTGCCAGCAGTTTATGGGCAGGGGTAGAGGACACTGAAGCTTTCTTT; CDR3aa: CASSLWAGVEDTEAFF; d_gene: NA; abundance: NA; len: 16; j_gene: TRBJ1-1; v_gene: TRBV28
CDR3nt: TGCGCCAGCAGCCAAGAAGGCGGGCCTTTCGGGGTAACAGATACGCAGTATTTT; CDR3aa: CASSQEGGPFGVTDTQYF; d_gene: NA; abundance: few; len: 18; j_gene: TRBJ2-3; v_gene: TRBV4-3
CDR3nt: TGTGCCAGCAGCGAGGCTGCGGGACAGGGGGCCGCGGCGGAGACCCAGTACTTC; CDR3aa: CASSEAAGQGAAAETQYF; d_gene: TRBD1; abundance: NA; len: 18; j_gene: TRBJ2-5; v_gene: TRBV9
CDR3nt: TGTGCCAGCAAGTCTGGGTATAGGTACGAGCAGTACTTC; CDR3aa: CASKSGYRYEQYF; d_gene: NA; abundance: NA; len: 13; j_gene: TRBJ2-7; v_gene: TRBV28
CDR3nt: TGTGCCAGCAGCGGGGGACAACCGGGTGACACTGAAGCTTTCTTT; CDR3aa: CASSGGQPGDTEAFF; d_gene: NA; abundance: many; len: 15; j_gene: TRBJ1-1; v_gene: TRBV9
CDR3nt: TGCAGCGTTGAAGATCAGGACCCCTACGAGCAGTACTTC; CDR3aa: CSVEDQDPYEQYF; d_gene: NA; abundance: many; len: 13; j_gene: TRBJ2-7; v_gene: TRBV29-1
CDR3nt: TGTGCCAGCAGCCGGGACAGGGGGCCGAACGAGCAGTACTTC; CDR3aa: CASSRDRGPNEQYF; d_gene: TRBD1; abundance: few; len: 14; j_gene: TRBJ2-7; v_gene: TRBV28
CDR3nt: TGTGCCAGCAGTGTTGGCCGGGAGACCCAGTACTTC; CDR3aa: CASSVGRETQYF; d_gene: NA; abundance: few; len: 12; j_gene: TRBJ2-5; v_gene: TRBV2
CDR3nt: TGTGCCACCAGTGTATCTGGGGCCAACGTCCTGACTTTC; CDR3aa: CATSVSGANVLTF; d_gene: NA; abundance: NA; len: 13; j_gene: TRBJ2-6; v_gene: TRBV24-1
CDR3nt: TGTGCCAGCAGTCCGAGGGCGGAGACCCAGTACTTC; CDR3aa: CASSPRAETQYF; d_gene: NA; abundance: NA; len: 12; j_gene: TRBJ2-5; v_gene: TRBV7-2
CDR3nt: TGCGCCAGCAGCGCAGGAACAGGGGCGACCTACGAGCAGTACTTC; CDR3aa: CASSAGTGATYEQYF; d_gene: TRBD1; abundance: many; len: 15; j_gene: TRBJ2-7; v_gene: TRBV10-2
CDR3nt: TGCGCCAGCGCAGGATCCTCCTATGGCTACACCTTC; CDR3aa: CASAGSSYGYTF; d_gene: NA; abundance: NA; len: 12; j_gene: TRBJ1-2; v_gene: TRBV10-1
CDR3nt: TGCGCCAGCAGCCCTAGCGGGGAGGGCTCAGATACGCAGTATTTT; CDR3aa: CASSPSGEGSDTQYF; d_gene: TRBD2; abundance: NA; len: 15; j_gene: TRBJ2-3; v_gene: TRBV5-1
CDR3nt: TGTGCCAGCAGAACAGGGGGCTATAGCAATCAGCCCCAGCATTTT; CDR3aa: CASRTGGYSNQPQHF; d_gene: TRBD1; abundance: many; len: 15; j_gene: TRBJ1-5; v_gene: TRBV6-1
CDR3nt: TGTGCCAGCAGTTTGGGGAAGGGGCAGCCCCAGCATTTT; CDR3aa: CASSLGKGQPQHF; d_gene: NA; abundance: NA; len: 13; j_gene: TRBJ1-5; v_gene: TRBV12-3/TRBV12-4
CDR3nt: TGTGCCAGCAGCCAAAGCTACTCGGCGCGACAGTCTATCTACGAGCAGTACTTC; CDR3aa: CASSQSYSARQSIYEQYF; d_gene: NA; abundance: few; len: 18; j_gene: TRBJ2-7; v_gene: TRBV3-1
CDR3nt: TGTGCCAGCAGCTCAATTCTAGCGGCGGTTTTTAATGAGCAGTTCTTC; CDR3aa: CASSSILAAVFNEQFF; d_gene: TRBD2; abundance: few; len: 16; j_gene: TRBJ2-1; v_gene: TRBV11-2
CDR3nt: TGTGCCAGCAGCCCCCTAGCGGGGGTCCTCCAAGAGACCCAGTACTTC; CDR3aa: CASSPLAGVLQETQYF; d_gene: TRBD2; abundance: NA; len: 16; j_gene: TRBJ2-5; v_gene: TRBV3-1
CDR3nt: TGTGCCACCAGCAGACTGGGACAGGGGATGGAGGGCTACACCTTC; CDR3aa: CATSRLGQGMEGYTF; d_gene: TRBD1; abundance: few; len: 15; j_gene: TRBJ1-2; v_gene: TRBV15
CDR3nt: TGTGCCAGCAGTCACGACAGGTCCGAACTGAACTTC; CDR3aa: CASSHDRSELNF; d_gene: NA; abundance: NA; len: 12; j_gene: TRBJ2-5; v_gene: TRBV27
CDR3nt: TGTGCCAGCAGCGTAGGGGGGGCAAACAATGAGCAGTTCTTC; CDR3aa: CASSVGGANNEQFF; d_gene: NA; abundance: NA; len: 14; j_gene: TRBJ2-1; v_gene: TRBV9
CDR3nt: TGCAGTGCTGCCCAAACAGGGTCCAAAAACATTCAGTACTTC; CDR3aa: CSAAQTGSKNIQYF; d_gene: NA; abundance: NA; len: 14; j_gene: TRBJ2-4; v_gene: TRBV20-1
CDR3nt: TGTGCCAGCAGTTATCGTCTCAGGGCTGACGAGCAGTACTTC; CDR3aa: CASSYRLRADEQYF; d_gene: NA; abundance: few; len: 14; j_gene: TRBJ2-7; v_gene: TRBV6-5
CDR3nt: TGCAGTGCTAGAGAGATTAGCCGGGGCACAGATACGCAGTATTTT; CDR3aa: CSAREISRGTDTQYF; d_gene: NA; abundance: once; len: 15; j_gene: TRBJ2-3; v_gene: TRBV20-1
CDR3nt: TGCGCCAGCAGCTTGCTTCGGGAGGTGAACACTGAAGCTTTCTTT; CDR3aa: CASSLLREVNTEAFF; d_gene: NA; abundance: few; len: 15; j_gene: TRBJ1-1; v_gene: TRBV5-1
CDR3nt: TGCAGTGCTTCGGACTACCCTGAGCAGTTCTTC; CDR3aa: CSASDYPEQFF; d_gene: NA; abundance: few; len: 11; j_gene: TRBJ2-1; v_gene: TRBV20-1
CDR3nt: TGTGCCTGGAGTTCGGGCTTCTCTGGCTACACCTTC; CDR3aa: CAWSSGFSGYTF; d_gene: NA; abundance: NA; len: 12; j_gene: TRBJ1-2; v_gene: TRBV30
CDR3nt: TGTGCCAGTAGTCTCTCAGGGGGTGGTAGCGGGATTCTCTACAATGAGCAGTTCTTC; CDR3aa: CASSLSGGGSGILYNEQFF; d_gene: NA; abundance: NA; len: 19; j_gene: TRBJ2-1; v_gene: TRBV19
CDR3nt: TGTGCCAGCAGCTCAGGTATAGGGGCATTTAGTTCACCCCTCCACTTT; CDR3aa: CASSSGIGAFSSPLHF; d_gene: NA; abundance: few; len: 16; j_gene: TRBJ1-6; v_gene: TRBV7-9
CDR3nt: TGTGCCAGCAGCCCTTCCGACGGCTCATATGGCTACACCTTC; CDR3aa: CASSPSDGSYGYTF; d_gene: NA; abundance: many; len: 14; j_gene: TRBJ1-2; v_gene: TRBV7-2
CDR3nt: TGTGCCAGCAGTTACCGATCCCGGACAGCCGGTTCACCCCTCCACTTT; CDR3aa: CASSYRSRTAGSPLHF; d_gene: NA; abundance: few; len: 16; j_gene: TRBJ1-6; v_gene: TRBV6-5
CDR3nt: TGTGCCAGCAGCACGCGACTAGCGCCCTACAATGAGCAGTTCTTC; CDR3aa: CASSTRLAPYNEQFF; d_gene: TRBD2; abundance: NA; len: 15; j_gene: TRBJ2-1; v_gene: TRBV9
CDR3nt: TGCAGTTTGGGCAGGGGGCAAGAGACCCAGTACTTC; CDR3aa: CSLGRGQETQYF; d_gene: TRBD1; abundance: NA; len: 12; j_gene: TRBJ2-5; v_gene: TRBV20-1
CDR3nt: TGTGCCAGTAGTATTTCTGGGTTTCAGCCCCAGCATTTT; CDR3aa: CASSISGFQPQHF; d_gene: NA; abundance: few; len: 13; j_gene: TRBJ1-5; v_gene: TRBV19
CDR3nt: TGTGCCAGCAGCCACGAATTCGCCAGTAGTGGGTACGAGCAGTACTTC; CDR3aa: CASSHEFASSGYEQYF; d_gene: NA; abundance: NA; len: 16; j_gene: TRBJ2-7; v_gene: TRBV4-2
CDR3nt: TGTGCCAGCAGCGTCGGGCGGACCAACAATGAGCAGTTCTTC; CDR3aa: CASSVGRTNNEQFF; d_gene: NA; abundance: few; len: 14; j_gene: TRBJ2-1; v_gene: TRBV11-3
CDR3nt: TGTGCCAGCAGCAAGGATCTGTACGAGCAGTACTTC; CDR3aa: CASSKDLYEQYF; d_gene: NA; abundance: many; len: 12; j_gene: TRBJ2-7; v_gene: TRBV7-8
CDR3nt: TGTGCCAGCAGCCCCTCGGACGGAAGTCTCTACGAGCAGTACTTC; CDR3aa: CASSPSDGSLYEQYF; d_gene: NA; abundance: few; len: 15; j_gene: TRBJ2-7; v_gene: TRBV4-2
CDR3nt: TGTGCCAGCAGCAGACCTACAGGGGGCGGCACTGAAGCTTTCTTT; CDR3aa: CASSRPTGGGTEAFF; d_gene: TRBD1; abundance: NA; len: 15; j_gene: TRBJ1-1; v_gene: TRBV5-6
CDR3nt: TGTGCCAGCTACGCACAGAACACTGAAGCTTTCTTT; CDR3aa: CASYAQNTEAFF; d_gene: NA; abundance: NA; len: 12; j_gene: TRBJ1-1; v_gene: TRBV7-9
CDR3nt: TGTGCCAGCACCGGGACTAGCGGGTTCTCCTACGAGCAGTACTTC; CDR3aa: CASTGTSGFSYEQYF; d_gene: NA; abundance: NA; len: 15; j_gene: TRBJ2-7; v_gene: TRBV21-1
CDR3nt: TGTGCCAGCAGCTTATTACTCCCTCAAGAGACCCAGTACTTC; CDR3aa: CASSLLLPQETQYF; d_gene: NA; abundance: NA; len: 14; j_gene: TRBJ2-5; v_gene: TRBV7-2
CDR3nt: TGTGCCATGAGCCCTGGAGTGAACACTGAAGCTTTCTTT; CDR3aa: CAMSPGVNTEAFF; d_gene: NA; abundance: NA; len: 13; j_gene: TRBJ1-1; v_gene: TRBV5-5
CDR3nt: TGTGCCAGCGGTAACAGCCAAGAGACCCAGTACTTC; CDR3aa: CASGNSQETQYF; d_gene: NA; abundance: NA; len: 12; j_gene: TRBJ2-5; v_gene: TRBV4-2
CDR3nt: TGTGCCAGCAGCCACGGGGTTGGTGAGCAGTTCTTC; CDR3aa: CASSHGVGEQFF; d_gene: NA; abundance: once; len: 12; j_gene: TRBJ2-1; v_gene: TRBV3-1
CDR3nt: TGTGCCAGCAGCCAAGCTCGACGGTCAGGTCTGGCCCAGTACTTC; CDR3aa: CASSQARRSGLAQYF; d_gene: NA; abundance: NA; len: 15; j_gene: TRBJ2-5; v_gene: TRBV14